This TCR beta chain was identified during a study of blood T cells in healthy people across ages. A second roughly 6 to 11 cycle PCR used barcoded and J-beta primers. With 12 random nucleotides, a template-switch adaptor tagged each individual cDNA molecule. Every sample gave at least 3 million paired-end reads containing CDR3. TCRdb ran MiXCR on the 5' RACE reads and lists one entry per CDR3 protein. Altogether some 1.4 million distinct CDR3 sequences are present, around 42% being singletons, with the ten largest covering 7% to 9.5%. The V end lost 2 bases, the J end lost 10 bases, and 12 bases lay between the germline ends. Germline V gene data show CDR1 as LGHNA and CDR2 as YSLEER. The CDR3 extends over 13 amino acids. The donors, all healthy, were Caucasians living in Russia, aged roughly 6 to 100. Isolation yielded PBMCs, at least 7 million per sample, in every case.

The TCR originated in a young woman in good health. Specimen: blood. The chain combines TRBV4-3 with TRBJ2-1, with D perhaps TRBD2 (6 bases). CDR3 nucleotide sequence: TGCGCCAGCAGCCAATCCGGAGGGCTGGAGCAGTTCTTC. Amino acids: CASSQSGGLEQFF.